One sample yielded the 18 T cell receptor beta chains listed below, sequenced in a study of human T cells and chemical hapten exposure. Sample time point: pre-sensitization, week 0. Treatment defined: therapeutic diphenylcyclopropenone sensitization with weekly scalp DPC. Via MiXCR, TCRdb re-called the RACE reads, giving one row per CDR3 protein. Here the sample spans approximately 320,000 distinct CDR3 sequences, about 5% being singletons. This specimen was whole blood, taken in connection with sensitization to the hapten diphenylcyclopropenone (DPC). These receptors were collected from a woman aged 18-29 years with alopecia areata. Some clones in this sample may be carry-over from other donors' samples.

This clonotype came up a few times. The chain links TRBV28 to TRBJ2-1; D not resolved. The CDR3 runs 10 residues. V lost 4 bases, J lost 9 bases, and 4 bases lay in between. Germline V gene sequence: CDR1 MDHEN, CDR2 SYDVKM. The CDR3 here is CASSYGEQFF. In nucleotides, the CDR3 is TGTGCCAGCAGTTACGGTGAGCAGTTCTTC.

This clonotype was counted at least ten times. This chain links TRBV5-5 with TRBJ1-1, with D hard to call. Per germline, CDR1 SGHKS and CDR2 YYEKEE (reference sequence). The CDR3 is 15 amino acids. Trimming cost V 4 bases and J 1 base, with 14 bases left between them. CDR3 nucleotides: TGTGCCAGCAGCCCGGAAGTCCACCAGAACACTGAAGCTTTCTTT. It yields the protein CASSPEVHQNTEAFF.

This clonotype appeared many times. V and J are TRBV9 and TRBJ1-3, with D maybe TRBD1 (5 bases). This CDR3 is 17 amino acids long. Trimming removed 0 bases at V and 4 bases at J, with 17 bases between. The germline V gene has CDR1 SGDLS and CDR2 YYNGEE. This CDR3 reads CASSVEGRAGSGNTIYF. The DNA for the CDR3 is TGTGCCAGCAGCGTAGAGGGAAGGGCAGGGTCCGGAAACACCATATATTTT.

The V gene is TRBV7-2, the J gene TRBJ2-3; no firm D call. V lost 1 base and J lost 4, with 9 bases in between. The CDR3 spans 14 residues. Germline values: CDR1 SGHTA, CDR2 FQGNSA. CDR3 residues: CASSLDSYSDTQYF. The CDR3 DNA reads TGTGCCAGCAGCTTAGATAGTTACTCAGATACGCAGTATTTT.

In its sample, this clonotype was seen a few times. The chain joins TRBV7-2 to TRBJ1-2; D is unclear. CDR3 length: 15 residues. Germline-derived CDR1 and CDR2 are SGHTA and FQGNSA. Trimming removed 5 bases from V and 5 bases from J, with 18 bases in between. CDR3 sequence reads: CASSPPGVGNYGYTF. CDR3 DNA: TGTGCCAGCAGCCCCCCTGGAGTGGGGAATTATGGCTACACCTTC.

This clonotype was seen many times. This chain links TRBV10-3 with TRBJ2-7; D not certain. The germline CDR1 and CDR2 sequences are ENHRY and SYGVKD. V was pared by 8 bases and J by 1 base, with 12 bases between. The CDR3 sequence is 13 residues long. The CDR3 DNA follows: TGTGCCATCCGCTCCGACGCGTCCTACGAGCAGTACTTC. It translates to CAIRSDASYEQYF.

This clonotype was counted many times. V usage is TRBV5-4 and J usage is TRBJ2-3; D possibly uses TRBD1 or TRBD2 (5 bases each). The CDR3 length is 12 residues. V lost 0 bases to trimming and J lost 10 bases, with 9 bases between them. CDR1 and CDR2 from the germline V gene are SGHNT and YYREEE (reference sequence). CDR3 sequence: CASSLAGSAQYF. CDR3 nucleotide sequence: TGTGCCAGCAGCTTGGCAGGGAGCGCGCAGTATTTT.

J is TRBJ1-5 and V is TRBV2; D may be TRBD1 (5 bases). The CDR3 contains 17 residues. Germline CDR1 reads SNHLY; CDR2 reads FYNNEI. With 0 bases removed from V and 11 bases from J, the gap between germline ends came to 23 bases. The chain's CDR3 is CASSEAGWGQGRAAQHF. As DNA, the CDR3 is TGTGCCAGCAGTGAAGCAGGTTGGGGCCAGGGACGTGCAGCCCAGCATTTT.

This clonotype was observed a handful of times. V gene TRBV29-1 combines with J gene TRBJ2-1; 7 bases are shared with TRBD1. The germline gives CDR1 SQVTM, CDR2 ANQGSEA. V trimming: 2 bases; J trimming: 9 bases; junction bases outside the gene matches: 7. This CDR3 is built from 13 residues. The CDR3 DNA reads TGCAGCGTTGAAAGGGACGCAGGGGGTGAGCAGTTCTTC. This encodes CSVERDAGGEQFF.

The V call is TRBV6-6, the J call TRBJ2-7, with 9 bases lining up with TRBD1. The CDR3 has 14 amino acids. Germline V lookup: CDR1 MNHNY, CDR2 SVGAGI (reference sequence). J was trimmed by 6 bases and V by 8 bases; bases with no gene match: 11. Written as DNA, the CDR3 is TGTGCCAGCGGCGATTGGGACAGGGATCGCGAGCAGTACTTC. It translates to CASGDWDRDREQYF.

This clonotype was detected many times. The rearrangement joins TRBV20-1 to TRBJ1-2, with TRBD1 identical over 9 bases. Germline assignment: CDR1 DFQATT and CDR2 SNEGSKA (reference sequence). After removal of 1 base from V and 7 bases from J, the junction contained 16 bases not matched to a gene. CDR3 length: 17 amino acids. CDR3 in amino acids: CSARALNPGQGVGGYTF. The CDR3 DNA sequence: TGCAGTGCTAGAGCCCTTAATCCGGGACAGGGTGTCGGTGGCTACACCTTC.

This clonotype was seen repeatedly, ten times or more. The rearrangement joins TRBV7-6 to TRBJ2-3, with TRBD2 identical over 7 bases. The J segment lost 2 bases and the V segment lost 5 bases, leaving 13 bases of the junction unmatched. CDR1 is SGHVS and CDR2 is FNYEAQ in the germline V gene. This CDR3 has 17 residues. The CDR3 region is CASSLQDGGYPTDTQYF. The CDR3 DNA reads TGTGCCAGCAGCCTCCAGGACGGGGGGTACCCCACAGATACGCAGTATTTT.

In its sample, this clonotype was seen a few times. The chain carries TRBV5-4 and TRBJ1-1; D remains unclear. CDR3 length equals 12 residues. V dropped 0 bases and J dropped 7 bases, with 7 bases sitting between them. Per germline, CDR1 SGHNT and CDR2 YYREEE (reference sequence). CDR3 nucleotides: TGTGCCAGCAGCTTGGGGTCCAGTGAAGCTTTCTTT. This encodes CASSLGSSEAFF.

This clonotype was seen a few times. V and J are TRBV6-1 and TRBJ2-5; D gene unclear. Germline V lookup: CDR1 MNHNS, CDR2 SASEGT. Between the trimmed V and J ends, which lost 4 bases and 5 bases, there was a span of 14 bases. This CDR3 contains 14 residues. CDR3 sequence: CASSVPDPAETQYF. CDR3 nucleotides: TGTGCCAGCAGTGTACCAGACCCGGCGGAGACCCAGTACTTC.

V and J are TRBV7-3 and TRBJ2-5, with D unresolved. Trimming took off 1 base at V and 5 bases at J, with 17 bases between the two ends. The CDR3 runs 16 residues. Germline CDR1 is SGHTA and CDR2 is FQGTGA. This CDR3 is CASSLNPPRPLETQYF. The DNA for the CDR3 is TGTGCCAGCAGCTTAAACCCCCCCAGACCACTGGAGACCCAGTACTTC.

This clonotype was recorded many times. Here the CDR3 reads CASSLDGGLNEKLFF. The CDR3 coding sequence is TGTGCCAGCAGCTTAGATGGGGGGCTTAATGAAAAACTGTTTTTT. The genes are TRBV7-2 and TRBJ1-4; a weak D match, TRBD1 (6 bases). CDR1 and CDR2 (germline): SGHTA, FQGNSA. The CDR3 has 15 residues. The ends were cut back, 1 base at V and 4 bases at J, with 10 bases in the middle.

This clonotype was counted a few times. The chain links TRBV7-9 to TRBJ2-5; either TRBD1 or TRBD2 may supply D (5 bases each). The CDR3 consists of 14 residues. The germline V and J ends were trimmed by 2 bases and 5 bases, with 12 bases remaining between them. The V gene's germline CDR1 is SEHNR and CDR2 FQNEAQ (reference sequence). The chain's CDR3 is CASSLRAGTETQYF. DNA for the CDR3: TGTGCCAGCAGCTTAAGGGCAGGGACGGAGACCCAGTACTTC.

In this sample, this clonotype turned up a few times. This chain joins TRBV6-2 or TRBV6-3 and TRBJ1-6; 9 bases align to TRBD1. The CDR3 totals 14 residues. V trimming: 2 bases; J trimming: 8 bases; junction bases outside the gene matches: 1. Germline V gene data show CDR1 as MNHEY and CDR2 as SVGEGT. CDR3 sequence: CASSYRDRDSPLHF. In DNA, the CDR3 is TGTGCCAGCAGTTACCGGGACAGGGATTCACCCCTCCACTTT.